This is a list of T cell receptor beta chains from one sample in a study of cytomegalovirus exposure and HLA in healthy donors. Assay: immunoSEQ multiplex PCR; the TCRdb copy retains only in-frame clones and omits some. This table has roughly 50,000 clones, under 95% appearing once. Sequenced sample: PBMCs. The receptors here all came from a man aged 18 to 29 in good health and CMV-seronegative. Each CDR3 is given without its conserved first and last residue.

J gene | V gene | CDR3 protein
TRBJ1-5 | TRBV28 | ASSLRTGSWPQH
TRBJ1-3 | TRBV30 | AWDTGTGNTIY
TRBJ2-1 | TRBV7-7 | ASSLSPTYNEQF
TRBJ2-7 | TRBV28 | ASTPGLALLEQY
TRBJ2-3 | TRBV7-2 | ASSRTGGLREKNTQY
TRBJ1-2 | TRBV28 | ASSLRSGYT
TRBJ1-2 | TRBV6-1 | ASSEGQGPNYGYT
TRBJ2-3 | TRBV20-1 | SARLPDTQY
TRBJ2-2 | TRBV10-3 | AIRRGRNTGELF
TRBJ2-1 | TRBV11-3 | ASSPGLAGASYNEQF
TRBJ2-3 | TRBV28 | ASSKDRGWKDTQY
TRBJ1-1 | TRBV5-1 | ASRNEVGVNTEAF
TRBJ2-5 | TRBV9 | ASSVGGGVIQETQY
TRBJ2-3 | TRBV19 | ASTAGTTSTDTQY
TRBJ2-5 | TRBV7-3 | ASSLLGPETQY
TRBJ2-7 | TRBV5-4 | ASSSGHPEQY
TRBJ1-1 | TRBV7-2 | ASSFGQREAF
TRBJ2-7 | TRBV5-1 | ASSSGQIKEQY
TRBJ1-2 | TRBV27 | ASSSTGAGYT
TRBJ1-4 | TRBV4-2 | ASSQEPQYNEKLF
TRBJ1-2 | TRBV5-1 | ASSSGTGKGYT
TRBJ2-1 | TRBV7-3 | ASSLEGGTYNEQF
TRBJ1-2 | TRBV19 | ASNVGYGYT
TRBJ2-1 | TRBV9 | ASSVQSGHEQF
TRBJ2-7 | TRBV5-4 | ASSSDRRYEQY
TRBJ1-4 | TRBV30 | AWSFGGARNEKLF
TRBJ2-7 | TRBV7-8 | ASSTRGYYEQY
TRBJ1-1 | TRBV18 | ASSRPLSPGQRVTEAF
TRBJ2-4 | TRBV15 | ATSEWQGNIQY
TRBJ1-1 | TRBV9 | ASRGRDTEAF
TRBJ1-1 | TRBV19 | ASSLETDNTEAF
TRBJ1-4 | TRBV28 | ASSLLTGGMANEKLF
TRBJ2-6 | TRBV18 | ASSPVLVGSSGANVLT
TRBJ1-5 | TRBV13 | ASSLQGQPQH
TRBJ2-4 | TRBV28 | ASSFGGMGNIQY
TRBJ2-7 | TRBV7-2 | ASSLDGGSYEQY
TRBJ1-1 | TRBV18 | ASSGPGQGDTEAF
TRBJ1-1 | TRBV9 | ASSAGLWSEAF
TRBJ2-5 | TRBV30 | AWSTLAGGETQY
TRBJ1-4 | TRBV30 | AWSVWADPLEKLF
TRBJ2-1 | TRBV4-1 | ASSQEAGEPNEQF
TRBJ2-1 | TRBV5-8 | ASSLGDRGYNEQF
TRBJ2-5 | TRBV19 | ASSIDFGRETQY
TRBJ2-1 | TRBV11-3 | ASSRRWEEQF
TRBJ1-1 | TRBV7-8 | ASSKEVNTEAF
TRBJ2-1 | TRBV5-4 | ASSSGGSNNEQF
TRBJ2-7 | TRBV30 | AWVADSYEQY
TRBJ2-1 | TRBV28 | ASSPAGTHAYNEQF
TRBJ2-1 | TRBV30 | AWSPGQGVHEQF
TRBJ2-1 | TRBV7-9 | ASSSAGDYNEQF
TRBJ2-5 | TRBV2 | ASTPRGGWTQY
TRBJ1-5 | TRBV18 | ASSLDRGYQPQH
TRBJ2-2 | TRBV6-5 | ASMRDRGNTGELF
TRBJ2-3 | TRBV11-3 | ASSTMTSGRTQY
TRBJ2-1 | TRBV6-5 | ASSLAGYNEQF
TRBJ2-5 | TRBV19 | ASSGQGGTQY